This entry features one TCR beta chain sequence. What it recognizes is unknown. The junction departs from the called germline gene at one end, perhaps through a read error. Germline CDR1 reads SGHNT; CDR2 reads YENEEA. This CDR3 is built from 14 residues. The data derive from a study of CD8+CD57+ T cells in acquired aplastic anemia. Overall study: CD4+ and CD8+ cells, once sorted, gave DNA averaging roughly 3 ug.

Study-level findings and limits: Sharing between patients and controls was observed for twenty-nine CD8+ CDR3 sequences.

Profiles of TCR beta VDJ and CDR3 were generated from a genomic DNA template. TCRdb processed the reads anew with MiXCR; each CDR3 protein has one entry. The sample holds approximately 250,000 distinct CDR3 sequences, roughly 82% seen once. Sequencing was done on patients that had shown CD8+CD57+ cell expansion by flow cytometry. Each patient carried a diagnosis of severe acquired aplastic anemia. At blood sampling, none of the patients had yet received therapy. This receptor was identified in a human donor with aplastic anemia. What was sequenced was sorted CD4+, CD8+, or CD8+CD57+ T cells (not recorded which) from PBMCs. The rearrangement links TRBV11-3 to TRBJ1-1, with D unresolved. CDR3 DNA: TGCGCCAGCAGCTTAGATGGGCCCAACACTGAAGCTTTCTTT. Translation gives CASSLDGPNTEAFF.